Listed below are T cell receptor beta chains from one sample, sequenced in a study of blood T cell repertoires in COVID-19. Clones were read by immunoSEQ multiplex PCR, and TCRdb kept only the in-frame ones, dropping some. The sample lists more than 150,000 clones; around nine tenths were seen once. Sequencing was performed on peripheral blood. These receptors originate from a man between 40 and 49 years old with active or convalescent COVID-19. Each CDR3 is given with its conserved first and last residue. D genes are given only for firm matches. A clone size is listed for some rows: how often the clone was seen (once, few, many), or a class if it is expanded.

size	D	V	J	DNA	CDR3
-	-	TRBV29-1	TRBJ1-2	TGCAGCGTTGAAGGCGGTATATTCTATGGCTACACCTTC	CSVEGGIFYGYTF
-	-	TRBV5-3	TRBJ2-5	TGTGCCAGAAGCTTGGACAGGGCCCTCCAAGAGACCCAGTACTTC	CARSLDRALQETQYF
-	TRBD1	TRBV7-8	TRBJ1-1	TGTGCCAGCAGCTTAGGTGGGACAGGGTTTGAAGCTTTCTTT	CASSLGGTGFEAFF
-	-	TRBV6-2/TRBV6-3	TRBJ1-2	TGTGCCAGCAGTAAACAGGTCAGAAGTGGCTACACCTTC	CASSKQVRSGYTF
-	TRBD1	TRBV7-9	TRBJ2-1	TGTGCCAGCAGCTGGACAGGGCTTGAGCAGTTCTTC	CASSWTGLEQFF
-	-	TRBV7-2	TRBJ2-7	TGTGCCAGCAGTCCCGACAGCTCCTACGAGCAGTACTTC	CASSPDSSYEQYF
few	-	TRBV6-5	TRBJ1-1	TGTGCCAGCAGTCAGGACGGGAGCCAAAACACTGAAGCTTTCTTT	CASSQDGSQNTEAFF
once	-	TRBV20-1	TRBJ1-1	TGCAGTGCTGACTGGGGAGTAGCTTTCTTT	CSADWGVAFF
-	-	TRBV5-1	TRBJ1-3	TGCGCCAGCAGCTCAACGTGGAGCTCTGGAAACACCATATATTTT	CASSSTWSSGNTIYF
-	-	TRBV5-1	TRBJ1-5	TGCGCCAGCAGTTGGGGGCCAGGCGGTCAGCCCCAGCATTTT	CASSWGPGGQPQHF
-	-	TRBV4-1	TRBJ2-7	TGCGCCAGCAGCCAAGACGGGGGACCCTACGAGCAGTACTTC	CASSQDGGPYEQYF
-	-	TRBV10-3	TRBJ1-6	TGTGCCATCAGTCAGAGGGACAATAATTCACCCCTCCACTTT	CAISQRDNNSPLHF
-	-	TRBV9	TRBJ2-5	TGTGCCAGCAGCCCCAGCCCAAACAGGGCCGGGGGGGAGACCCAGTACTTC	CASSPSPNRAGGETQYF